These 5 T cell receptor beta chains originate from one sample sequenced in a study of cytomegalovirus exposure and HLA in healthy donors. Vbeta (60) and Jbeta (13) primers were used in the PCR. The protocol was immunoSEQ multiplex PCR, while the TCRdb copy is restricted to in-frame clones and leaves out a portion. The repertoire holds 90,000 to 100,000 clones, with 60% to 80% as singletons. Source material: PBMCs. The receptors come from a woman between 55 and 75 years old in good health and CMV-seropositive.

CDR3 DNA: TGCGCCAGCAGCATACAGTCAACTAATGAAAAACTGTTTTTT. Protein: CASSIQSTNEKLFF. The chain uses TRBV5-1 and TRBJ1-4; D ambiguous. This CDR3 has 14 residues. Trimming left V 4 bases short and J 0 bases short, with 7 bases between. The germline V gene has CDR1 SGHRS and CDR2 YFSETQ.

The gene calls are TRBV9 and TRBJ2-1; maybe TRBD2 (6 bases). This CDR3 comprises 15 residues. Trimming cost V 0 bases and J 6 bases, with 13 bases left between them. The germline V gene has CDR1 SGDLS and CDR2 YYNGEE. The CDR3: CASSVGLASPNEQFF. CDR3 in DNA: TGTGCCAGCAGCGTAGGGCTAGCGAGTCCCAATGAGCAGTTCTTC.

V and J are TRBV5-6 and TRBJ2-3; D is perhaps TRBD2 (6 bases). There are 17 residues in the CDR3. V lost 4 bases and J 9 bases, leaving 27 bases between the germline ends. Germline V gene sequence: CDR1 SGHDT, CDR2 YYEEEE. The CDR3: CASSPQPAIGTAGTQYF. In DNA, the CDR3 is TGTGCCAGCAGCCCTCAACCTGCTATTGGAACGGCGGGAACGCAGTATTTT.

The V call is TRBV5-1, the J call TRBJ1-2, with TRBD1 as a possible D gene (6 bases). Per germline, CDR1 SGHRS and CDR2 YFSETQ. CDR3 length: 14 residues. Trimming took 0 bases from V and 6 from J, leaving 12 bases between them. As DNA, the CDR3 is TGCGCCAGCAGCTTGGAAGGGGACACTCATGGCTACACCTTC. This translates into CASSLEGDTHGYTF.

The chain employs TRBV6-5 and TRBJ2-3; TRBD2 agrees at 8 bases. CDR3 length: 16 residues. Germline lookup yields CDR1 MNHEY and CDR2 SVGAGI. The V and J ends lost 0 bases and 2 bases, in that order; junction bases with no gene match: 4. The CDR3, as DNA: TGTGCCAGCAGTTACTCCGGACTAGCATACACAGATACGCAGTATTTT. Its protein is CASSYSGLAYTDTQYF.